These T cell receptor beta chains were read from a single sample in a study of T-cell memory formation after mild COVID-19. One entry per CDR3 protein results from TCRdb running MiXCR on the 5' RACE reads. The sample lists about half a million distinct CDR3 sequences, 18% occurring once. The sequenced sample consisted of PBMCs or a T cell subset sorted from them (not recorded which). The source is an adult woman who had mild COVID-19 (a few samples of this study predate the infection). Cell type and time point are not known. Both conserved end residues are part of each CDR3. A D gene is named only where the DNA matches it firmly. Some rows have no size entry. The others give once, few or many, or a class for an expanded clone.

J gene: TRBJ2-3; V gene: TRBV6-2/TRBV6-3; clone size: few; D gene: TRBD2; CDR3 DNA: TGTGCCAGCAGTTTTCGGACTAGCGGGGGGGCGATAGATACGCAGTATTTT; CDR3 protein: CASSFRTSGGAIDTQYF
J gene: TRBJ2-3; V gene: TRBV30; clone size: few; D gene: TRBD1; CDR3 DNA: TGTGCCTGGAGTAGGGCGAACAGGGGGCGCACAGATACGCAGTATTTT; CDR3 protein: CAWSRANRGRTDTQYF
J gene: TRBJ2-7; V gene: TRBV20-1; clone size: -; D gene: -; CDR3 DNA: TGCAGTGCTGGGGAACGGGACCGGTCCTACGAGCAGTACTTC; CDR3 protein: CSAGERDRSYEQYF
J gene: TRBJ2-3; V gene: TRBV12-3/TRBV12-4; clone size: few; D gene: -; CDR3 DNA: TGTGCCAGCAGGCAGACTAGGTCGAGCACAGATACGCAGTATTTT; CDR3 protein: CASRQTRSSTDTQYF
J gene: TRBJ1-1; V gene: TRBV12-3/TRBV12-4; clone size: -; D gene: -; CDR3 DNA: TGTGCCAGCAGTTTCGGGGCGGGGAACACTGAAGCTTTCTTT; CDR3 protein: CASSFGAGNTEAFF
J gene: TRBJ2-1; V gene: TRBV9; clone size: many; D gene: TRBD1; CDR3 DNA: TGTGCCAGCAGCGTTACAGCTCGGACAGGACATGGCAATGAGCAGTTCTTC; CDR3 protein: CASSVTARTGHGNEQFF
J gene: TRBJ2-1; V gene: TRBV5-1; clone size: few; D gene: TRBD2; CDR3 DNA: TGCGCCAGCAGCTTGGGAGCCTATAGCGGGAGGGCCGGGCATGAGCAGTTCTTC; CDR3 protein: CASSLGAYSGRAGHEQFF
J gene: TRBJ1-1; V gene: TRBV6-1; clone size: once; D gene: -; CDR3 DNA: TGTGCCAGCAGTGTCACCAGGGGAACTGAAGCTTTCTTT; CDR3 protein: CASSVTRGTEAFF
J gene: TRBJ2-1; V gene: TRBV12-3/TRBV12-4; clone size: -; D gene: -; CDR3 DNA: TGTGCCAGCAGTTTAGTAGTAACGCGGCCCCGTGGGTCCAATGAGCAGTTCTTC; CDR3 protein: CASSLVVTRPRGSNEQFF
J gene: TRBJ2-2; V gene: TRBV14; clone size: few; D gene: -; CDR3 DNA: TGTGCCAGCAGCCAAGTAGGGATCGTCGGAGCGAACACCGGGGAGCTGTTTTTT; CDR3 protein: CASSQVGIVGANTGELFF
J gene: TRBJ1-6; V gene: TRBV20-1; clone size: -; D gene: TRBD1; CDR3 DNA: TGCAGTGCTGACCCTCTAGGGGGCCGAGGCTCACCCCTCCACTTT; CDR3 protein: CSADPLGGRGSPLHF
J gene: TRBJ1-2; V gene: TRBV7-8; clone size: few; D gene: -; CDR3 DNA: TGTGCCAGCAGCTTTATGCAGGGAGTATACGGCTACACCTTC; CDR3 protein: CASSFMQGVYGYTF